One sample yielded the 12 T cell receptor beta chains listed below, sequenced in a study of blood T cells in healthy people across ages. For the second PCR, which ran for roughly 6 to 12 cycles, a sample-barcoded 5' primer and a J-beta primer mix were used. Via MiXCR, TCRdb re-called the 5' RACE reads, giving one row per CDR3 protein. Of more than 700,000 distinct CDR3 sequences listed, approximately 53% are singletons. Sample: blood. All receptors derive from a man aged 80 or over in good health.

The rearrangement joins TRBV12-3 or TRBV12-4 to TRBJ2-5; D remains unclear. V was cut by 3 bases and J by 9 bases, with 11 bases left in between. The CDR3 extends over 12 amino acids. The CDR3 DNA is TGTGCCAGCAGTTTTCTGGAGCGTGCCCAGTACTTC. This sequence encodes CASSFLERAQYF.

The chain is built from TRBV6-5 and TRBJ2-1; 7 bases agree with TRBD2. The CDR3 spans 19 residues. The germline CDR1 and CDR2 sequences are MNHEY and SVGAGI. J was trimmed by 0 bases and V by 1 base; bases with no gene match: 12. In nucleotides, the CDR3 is TGTGCCAGCAGTTACTTCCCTAGGTTGCGGACTAGCTCCTACAATGAGCAGTTCTTC. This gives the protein CASSYFPRLRTSSYNEQFF.

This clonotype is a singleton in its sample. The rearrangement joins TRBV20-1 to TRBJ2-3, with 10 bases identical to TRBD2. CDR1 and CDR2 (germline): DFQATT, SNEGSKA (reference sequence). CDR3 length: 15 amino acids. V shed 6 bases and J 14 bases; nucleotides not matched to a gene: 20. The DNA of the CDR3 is TGCAGTGCCCTTGAACCTAGCGGGAGTCTCGGATACGCGTATTTT. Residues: CSALEPSGSLGYAYF.

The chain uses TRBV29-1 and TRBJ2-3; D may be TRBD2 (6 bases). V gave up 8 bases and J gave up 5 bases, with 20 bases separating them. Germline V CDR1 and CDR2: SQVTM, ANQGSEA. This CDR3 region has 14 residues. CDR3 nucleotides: TGCAGCCCCTTTGGGGGGAAAGAGGGAGATACGCAGTATTTT. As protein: CSPFGGKEGDTQYF.

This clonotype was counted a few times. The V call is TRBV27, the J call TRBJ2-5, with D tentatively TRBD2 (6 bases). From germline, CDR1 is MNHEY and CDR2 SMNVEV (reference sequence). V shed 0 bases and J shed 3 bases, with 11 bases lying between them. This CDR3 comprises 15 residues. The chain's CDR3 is CASSLSLPGEETQYF. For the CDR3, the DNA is TGTGCCAGCAGTTTATCCCTCCCGGGAGAAGAGACCCAGTACTTC.

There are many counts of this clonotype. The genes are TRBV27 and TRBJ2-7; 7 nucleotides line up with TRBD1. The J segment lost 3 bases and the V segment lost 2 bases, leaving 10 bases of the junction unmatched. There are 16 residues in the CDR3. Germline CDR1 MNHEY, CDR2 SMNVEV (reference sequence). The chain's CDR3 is CASSLQRQGRGYEQYF. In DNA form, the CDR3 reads TGTGCCAGCAGTTTACAACGACAGGGTAGGGGCTACGAGCAGTACTTC.

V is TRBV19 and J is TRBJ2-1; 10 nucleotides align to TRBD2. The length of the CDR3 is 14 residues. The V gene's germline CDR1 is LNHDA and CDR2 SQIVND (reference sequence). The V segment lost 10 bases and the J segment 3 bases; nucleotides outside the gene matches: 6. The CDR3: CATVASGSYNEQFF. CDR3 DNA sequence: TGTGCCACCGTCGCTAGCGGGAGCTACAATGAGCAGTTCTTC.

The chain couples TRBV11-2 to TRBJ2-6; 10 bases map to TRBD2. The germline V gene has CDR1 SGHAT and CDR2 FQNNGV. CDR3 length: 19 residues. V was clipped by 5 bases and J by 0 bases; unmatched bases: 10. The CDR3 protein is CASSPRPGLASSGANVLTF. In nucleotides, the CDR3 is TGTGCCAGCAGCCCACGGCCGGGACTAGCGAGCTCTGGGGCCAACGTCCTGACTTTC.

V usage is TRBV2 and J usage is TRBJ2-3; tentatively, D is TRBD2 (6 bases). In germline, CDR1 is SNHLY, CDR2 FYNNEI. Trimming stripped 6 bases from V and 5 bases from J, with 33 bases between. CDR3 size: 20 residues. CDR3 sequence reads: CASSGEVPSLAPRLGDTQYF. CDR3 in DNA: TGTGCCAGCAGCGGTGAGGTTCCCTCACTAGCACCCCGTCTGGGAGATACGCAGTATTTT.

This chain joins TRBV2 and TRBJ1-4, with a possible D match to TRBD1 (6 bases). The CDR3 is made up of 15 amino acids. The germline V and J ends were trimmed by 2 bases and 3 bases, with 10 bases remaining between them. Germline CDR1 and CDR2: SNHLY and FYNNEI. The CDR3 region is CASSERGRANEKLFF. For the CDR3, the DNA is TGTGCCAGCAGTGAACGGGGGCGCGCTAATGAAAAACTGTTTTTT.

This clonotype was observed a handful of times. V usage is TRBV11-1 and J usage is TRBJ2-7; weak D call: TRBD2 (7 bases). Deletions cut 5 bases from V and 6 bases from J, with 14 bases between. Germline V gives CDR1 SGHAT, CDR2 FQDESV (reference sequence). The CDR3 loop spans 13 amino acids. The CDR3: CASSPARGLEQYF. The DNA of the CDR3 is TGTGCCAGCAGCCCCGCGCGGGGGCTCGAGCAGTACTTC.

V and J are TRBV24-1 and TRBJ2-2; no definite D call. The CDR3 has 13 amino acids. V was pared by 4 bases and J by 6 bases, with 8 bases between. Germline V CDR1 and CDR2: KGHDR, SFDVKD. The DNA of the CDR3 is TGTGCCACCAGTGACAGTAATTCCGGGGAGCTGTTTTTT. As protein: CATSDSNSGELFF.